This T cell receptor (beta chain) was recorded in a study of blood T cells in healthy people across ages. Using a J-beta primer mix together with a sample-barcoded 5' primer, a second PCR was run for about 6 to 12 cycles. Every molecule of cDNA carried a tag from a template-switch adaptor with 12 random nucleotides. One entry per CDR3 protein, called by TCRdb with MiXCR from the 5' RACE reads. The sample holds about 720,000 distinct CDR3 sequences, 22% seen once. This clonotype appeared a few times. The antigen remains undetermined. General study points: Observed TCR beta diversity per million T cells went down as age went up. This fall followed a roughly linear course with age.

The germline CDR1 and CDR2 sequences are SGHTA and FQGNSA. The junction had 7 bases not matched to a gene; V was cut back by 4 bases and J by 7 bases. This CDR3 spans 16 amino acids. The source of this sequence is a man in his 70s in good health. The chain is built from TRBV7-2 and TRBJ2-1; 13 positions match TRBD2. Sequenced material: blood. The CDR3 region is CASSSAGLAGVNEQFF. The CDR3 coding sequence is TGTGCCAGCAGCTCGGCCGGACTAGCGGGAGTTAATGAGCAGTTCTTC.